This entry lists 7 T cell receptor beta chains sequenced from one sample in a study of blood T cell repertoires in COVID-19. Only in-frame clones appear in the TCRdb table, and some are missing; sequencing was by immunoSEQ multiplex PCR. The repertoire includes approximately 38,000 clones, approximately 80% of them detected once, and around 24% sits in the top ten. The sample comprised peripheral blood. The receptors stem from a human donor with acute or convalescent COVID-19. The donor label of this sample is uncertain.

The chain uses TRBV5-1 and TRBJ1-1; 8 nucleotides align to TRBD1. Germline trimming cut 4 bases from V and 1 base from J; bases unmatched to any gene: 6. The CDR3 consists of 15 residues. Germline CDR1 is SGHRS and CDR2 is YFSETQ. The CDR3 DNA reads as TGCGCCAGCAGCCGTGGACAGGGCACGAACACTGAAGCTTTCTTT. The encoded protein is CASSRGQGTNTEAFF.

Regarding this clone: Other nucleotide sequences from this sample produce the same CDR3. V usage is TRBV5-1 and J usage is TRBJ1-2; 11 nucleotides line up with TRBD1. The CDR3 length is 15 residues. Trimming at V came to 4 bases and at J to 2 bases, leaving 4 bases not matched to a gene. The germline V gene encodes CDR1 SGHRS and CDR2 YFSETQ. In nucleotides, the CDR3 is TGCGCCAGCAGCGGTGGACAGGGGGCCAACTATGGCTACACCTTC. This encodes CASSGGQGANYGYTF.

The chain recombines TRBV28 with TRBJ1-1, with no clear D. Trimming pared 8 bases from V and 3 bases from J, leaving 19 bases between. Germline lookup yields CDR1 MDHEN and CDR2 SYDVKM. The length of the CDR3 is 15 residues. Here the CDR3 reads CASFSSWALDTEAFF. The CDR3 DNA sequence: TGTGCCAGCTTTTCCTCCTGGGCGCTGGACACTGAAGCTTTCTTT.

This clone was seen a single time. This rearrangement joins TRBV18 to TRBJ2-7; TRBD1 matches at 8 bases. The germline V gene has CDR1 KGHSH and CDR2 LQKENI. The CDR3 runs 13 residues. Trimming at V came to 3 bases and at J to 7 bases, leaving 5 bases not matched to a gene. The CDR3 coding sequence is TGTGCCAGCTCACCGACAGGGGTCGGGGAGCAGTACTTC. Translating gives CASSPTGVGEQYF.

The rearrangement joins TRBV11-3 to TRBJ2-3; D unresolved. Germline-derived CDR1 and CDR2 are SGHNT and YENEEA. Trimming pared 5 bases from V and 0 bases from J, leaving 6 bases between. The CDR3 has 13 residues. The CDR3 loop reads CASSPFSTDTQYF. CDR3 nucleotide sequence: TGTGCCAGCAGCCCATTCAGCACAGATACGCAGTATTTT.

DNA for the CDR3: TGCAGTGCTAGTAGCGACAGTCGCAATCAGCCCCAGCATTTT. This codes for CSASSDSRNQPQHF. J is TRBJ1-5 and V is TRBV20-1; D is perhaps TRBD1 (5 bases). Germline-derived CDR1 and CDR2 are DFQATT and SNEGSKA (reference sequence). This CDR3 contains 14 residues. Deletions cut 3 bases from V and 2 bases from J, with 11 bases between.

The V and J genes are TRBV30 and TRBJ2-5; maybe TRBD1 (5 bases). The V and J ends lost 1 base and 7 bases respectively, with 7 bases between them. Per germline, CDR1 GTSNPN and CDR2 SVGIG (reference sequence). The CDR3 sequence is 11 residues long. CDR3 loop: CAWSGRGTQYF. CDR3 in DNA: TGTGCCTGGAGTGGAAGGGGGACCCAGTACTTC.